The sequence of this T cell receptor (beta chain) was determined in a study of beta chain features in type 1 diabetes. By way of CD45RO/CCR7/CD25/CD127/CD95/CD27, the CD4+ regulatory, stem cell-like memory, central memory and naive cells were sorted. CDR3 length: 15 residues. Germline V lookup: CDR1 SGHTA, CDR2 FQGNSA. Trimming took 1 base from V and 2 from J; bases not matched to a gene: 5. Every bit of the isolated RNA underwent reverse transcription, so sequencing read expressed TCRB transcripts. Assay used: immunoSEQ multiplex PCR; TCRdb lists only in-frame clones, some missing. In the table there are about 250,000 clones, over 12% of which are singletons.

The sample consisted of naive CD4+ T cells from blood. The TCR was taken from a woman aged 40 to 50 in good health. The chain is built from TRBV7-2 and TRBJ2-7; 7 positions match TRBD2. CDR3 protein: CASSLDPSGTYEQYF. DNA of the CDR3: TGTGCCAGCAGCTTAGATCCTAGCGGTACCTACGAGCAGTACTTC.